These 26 T cell receptor beta chains share one sample of origin, sequenced in a study of shared clonotypes between healthy human individuals. Assay used: immunoSEQ multiplex PCR; TCRdb lists only in-frame clones, some missing. Among under 650,000 clones listed, 90% to 97% were seen once. Source material: naive CD4+ T cells sorted from blood. As for subset: CD45RA+ positively selected. Receptor source: a woman aged 30 to 39 in good health.

The rearrangement links TRBV25-1 to TRBJ2-1; TRBD1 might be the D (6 bases). Per germline, CDR1 MGHDK and CDR2 SYGVNS. V lost 5 bases, J lost 3 bases, and 11 bases lay in between. This CDR3 region has 14 residues. The CDR3 nucleotides are TGTGCCAGCAGTCCGGGACAAAGCTACAATGAGCAGTTCTTC. Residues: CASSPGQSYNEQFF.

The chain couples TRBV7-8 to TRBJ2-7, with D maybe TRBD2 (6 bases). The V gene lost 1 base and the J gene lost 12 bases, with 16 bases spanning the gap. Per germline, CDR1 SGHVS and CDR2 FQNEAQ. The CDR3 runs 13 residues. CDR3 amino acids: CASSLVGDSPPYF. The CDR3 DNA follows: TGTGCCAGCAGCTTAGTTGGGGACTCCCCTCCGTACTTC.

The DNA for the CDR3 is TGTGCCAGCAGTTATGGGACAGGGGTTGTGGAGACCCAGTACTTC. It specifies CASSYGTGVVETQYF. The rearrangement joins TRBV28 to TRBJ2-5, with 10 bases aligning to TRBD1. The CDR3 extends over 15 amino acids. Trimming cost V 4 bases and J 5 bases; bases outside gene matches: 7. Germline CDR1 is MDHEN and CDR2 is SYDVKM.

The J gene is TRBJ1-2, the V gene TRBV28, with 10 bases aligning to TRBD1. The germline gives CDR1 MDHEN, CDR2 SYDVKM. The J segment lost 1 base and the V segment lost 4 bases, leaving 6 bases of the junction unmatched. CDR3 length: 16 residues. This chain's CDR3 is CASSSPRDRGNYGYTF. The CDR3 nucleotides are TGTGCCAGCAGTTCCCCCCGGGACAGGGGTAACTATGGCTACACCTTC.

The J gene is TRBJ2-6, the V gene TRBV6-1; 13 bases match TRBD2. The CDR3 is 19 residues long. Germline V gene data show CDR1 as MNHNS and CDR2 as SASEGT. Trimming removed 3 bases from V and 5 bases from J; junction bases left unmatched: 10. The CDR3 DNA reads as TGTGCCAGCAGTGATTTTAGTGGACTAGCGGGAGTTAGGGCCAACGTCCTGACTTTC. Amino acid sequence: CASSDFSGLAGVRANVLTF.

This clone was counted once. This chain connects TRBV11-2 to TRBJ2-2; D remains ambiguous. The CDR3 loop spans 13 amino acids. The V end was cut by 3 bases, the J end by 7 bases, with 9 bases between. CDR1 SGHAT and CDR2 FQNNGV come from the germline V gene. CDR3 loop: CASSLSWGGELFF. As DNA, the CDR3 is TGTGCCAGCAGCTTGTCTTGGGGCGGGGAGCTGTTTTTT.

The V gene is TRBV10-3, the J gene TRBJ2-7; D is unresolved. From germline, CDR1 is ENHRY and CDR2 SYGVKD. The CDR3 sequence is 12 residues long. The ends were cut back, 8 bases at V and 1 base at J, with 9 bases in the middle. CDR3 amino acids: CAIAQRSYEQYF. The CDR3 nucleotides are TGTGCCATCGCCCAACGATCCTACGAGCAGTACTTC.

The chain joins TRBV15 to TRBJ2-3, with 7 bases lining up with TRBD2. CDR3 length equals 15 residues. V was clipped by 6 bases and J by 2 bases; unmatched bases: 8. Germline CDR1 reads LNHNV; CDR2 reads YYDKDF (reference sequence). CDR3 nucleotides: TGTGCCACCAGTTTCCTGGGACTAAACACAGATACGCAGTATTTT. Translated: CATSFLGLNTDTQYF.

The chain employs TRBV5-6 and TRBJ2-5; D unclear. The V end was cut by 0 bases, the J end by 1 base, with 4 bases between. Germline CDR1 SGHDT, CDR2 YYEEEE. This CDR3 is 13 amino acids long. CDR3 DNA: TGTGCCAGCAGCTTGGACAGCCAAGAGACCCAGTACTTC. Its protein product is CASSLDSQETQYF.

V gene TRBV11-2 combines with J gene TRBJ2-7; weak D call: TRBD2 (6 bases). The V end was cut by 2 bases, the J end by 4 bases, with 24 bases between. Germline assignment: CDR1 SGHAT and CDR2 FQNNGV. The CDR3 is 18 amino acids. The CDR3, as DNA: TGTGCCAGCAGCTTATTCTGGGGACGGGACTCTGAAGTATACGAGCAGTACTTC. Translated: CASSLFWGRDSEVYEQYF.

The table lists this clone with a count of one. V gene TRBV28 combines with J gene TRBJ2-7; 12 bases map to TRBD2. Germline V gene data show CDR1 as MDHEN and CDR2 as SYDVKM. The J segment lost 3 bases and the V segment lost 6 bases, leaving 6 bases of the junction unmatched. The CDR3 spans 15 residues. The CDR3 DNA is TGTGCCAGCAGCCTTAGACTAGCGGGGGACTACGAGCAGTACTTC. As protein: CASSLRLAGDYEQYF.

This chain joins TRBV19 and TRBJ2-7, with 7 bases that match TRBD2. The length of the CDR3 is 17 residues. CDR1 and CDR2 from the germline V gene are LNHDA and SQIVND (reference sequence). The V gene end was trimmed by 5 bases and the J gene end by 1 base; junction bases not matched to a gene: 14. CDR3 coding DNA: TGTGCCAGTAGTTTACGACTAACGGGAGGTTCATCCTACGAGCAGTACTTC. Residues: CASSLRLTGGSSYEQYF.

The V gene is TRBV30, the J gene TRBJ1-1; perhaps TRBD1 as D (5 bases). V dropped 0 bases and J dropped 2 bases, with 7 bases sitting between them. The CDR3 contains 13 residues. From germline, CDR1 is GTSNPN and CDR2 SVGIG (reference sequence). The CDR3 sequence: CAWSVRANTEAFF. CDR3 bases: TGTGCCTGGAGTGTCAGGGCCAACACTGAAGCTTTCTTT.

For the CDR3, the DNA is TGTGCCAGAGGAACTGGACAGGGGGTCACAGATACGCAGTATTTT. Translated: CARGTGQGVTDTQYF. The chain is built from TRBV30 and TRBJ2-3; 10 nucleotides align to TRBD1. The CDR3 spans 15 residues. Germline assignment: CDR1 GTSNPN and CDR2 SVGIG (reference sequence). The J segment lost 2 bases and the V segment lost 8 bases, leaving 10 bases of the junction unmatched.

This chain connects TRBV11-2 to TRBJ2-7; D may correspond to TRBD1 or TRBD2 (5 bases each). This CDR3 has 14 amino acids. V was shortened by 0 bases and J by 9 bases, with 15 bases between the two germline ends. Germline V gene data show CDR1 as SGHAT and CDR2 as FQNNGV. The CDR3 reads CASSLDIAAGGQYF. As DNA, the CDR3 is TGTGCCAGCAGCTTAGATATTGCGGCTGGGGGGCAGTACTTC.

This chain links TRBV10-2 with TRBJ1-2; D is ambiguous. The V and J ends lost 5 bases and 4 bases respectively, with 17 bases between them. Germline V gene sequence: CDR1 WSHSY, CDR2 SAAADI. This CDR3 contains 15 residues. CDR3 coding DNA: TGCGCCAGCAGTCCATCCCGGGATGTAGGCTATGGCTACACCTTC. The encoded protein is CASSPSRDVGYGYTF.

Note on this clone: The junction departs from the called germline gene at one end, perhaps through a read error. This rearrangement joins TRBV2 to TRBJ2-3; tentatively, D is TRBD1 or TRBD2 (5 bases each). The CDR3 loop spans 16 amino acids. Germline V lookup: CDR1 SNHLY, CDR2 FYNNEI. The CDR3 sequence is CATSTGGWIGTDTQYF. CDR3 nucleotide sequence: TGTGCCACCAGTACTGGGGGATGGATCGGCACAGATACGCAGTATTTT. Looking up the rest from reference TRBV2 and TRBJ2-3 gives the full variable domain: EPEVTQTPSHQVTQMGQEVILRCVPISNHLYFYWYRQILGQKVEFLVSFYNNEISEKSEIFDDQFSVERPDGSNFTLKIRSTKLEDSAMYFCATSTGGWIGTDTQYFGPGTRLTVL.

The chain carries TRBV19 and TRBJ1-4; a weak D match, TRBD1 (5 bases). The germline gives CDR1 LNHDA, CDR2 SQIVND (reference sequence). The V gene lost 5 bases and the J gene lost 3 bases, with 10 bases spanning the gap. The CDR3 runs 14 residues. This chain's CDR3 is CASSDDSSNEKLFF. The CDR3 DNA sequence: TGTGCCAGTAGTGATGACAGCTCTAATGAAAAACTGTTTTTT.

The rearrangement uses TRBV2 and TRBJ2-7, with TRBD2 matching 8 bases. CDR1 is SNHLY, CDR2 FYNNEI, per germline. The CDR3 covers 16 residues. Germline trimming cut 11 bases from V and 2 bases from J; bases unmatched to any gene: 17. The CDR3 loop is CAGRESGGSTPYEQYF. The DNA for the CDR3 is TGTGCCGGAAGAGAATCGGGGGGGAGTACCCCCTACGAGCAGTACTTC.

The chain uses TRBV5-6 and TRBJ1-5; D gene ambiguous. Trimming took off 2 bases at V and 0 bases at J, with 12 bases between the two ends. The germline V gene encodes CDR1 SGHDT and CDR2 YYEEEE. The CDR3 loop spans 16 amino acids. The CDR3 sequence is CASSFFTAYSNQPQHF. CDR3 DNA: TGTGCCAGCAGCTTTTTTACAGCTTATAGCAATCAGCCCCAGCATTTT.

The chain recombines TRBV28 with TRBJ2-1, with 7 positions matching TRBD1. Germline V gene lookup returns CDR1 MDHEN and CDR2 SYDVKM. CDR3 size: 14 residues. With V trimmed by 5 bases and J by 5 bases, 6 bases remained unmatched. CDR3 sequence (DNA): TGTGCCAGCAGTCCCGGGACAGATGACAATGAGCAGTTCTTC. Translating it yields CASSPGTDDNEQFF.

The chain uses TRBV2 and TRBJ1-4; a weak D match, TRBD1 (5 bases). V dropped 4 bases and J dropped 3 bases, with 9 bases sitting between them. The CDR3 loop spans 14 amino acids. CDR1 and CDR2 from the germline V gene are SNHLY and FYNNEI. CDR3 sequence: CASSVQGSNEKLFF. The CDR3 DNA reads as TGTGCCAGCAGTGTGCAGGGATCTAATGAAAAACTGTTTTTT.

This chain uses TRBV19 with TRBJ1-5; D remains unclear. The germline gives CDR1 LNHDA, CDR2 SQIVND (reference sequence). Trimming removed 4 bases at V and 1 base at J, with 11 bases between. There are 15 residues in the CDR3. The CDR3 sequence: CASSKTPGSNQPQHF. The DNA of the CDR3 is TGTGCCAGTAGTAAGACCCCGGGCAGCAATCAGCCCCAGCATTTT.

The genes are TRBV9 and TRBJ2-7, with TRBD2 identical over 9 bases. Trimming removed 6 bases from V and 3 bases from J; junction bases left unmatched: 10. The CDR3 runs 15 residues. From germline, CDR1 is SGDLS and CDR2 YYNGEE. The CDR3 nucleotides read TGTGCCAGCATGCCCGGGCTAGCGGGATACTACGAGCAGTACTTC. Amino acid sequence: CASMPGLAGYYEQYF.

This chain links TRBV10-3 with TRBJ2-1; TRBD2 matches at 9 bases. The CDR3 totals 17 residues. Looked up from germline, CDR1 is ENHRY and CDR2 is SYGVKD. V lost 1 base and J lost 5; bases outside the gene matches: 9. The CDR3 bases are TGTGCCATCAGTGAGTTTGGTGGTAGCGGGAGCAACAATGAGCAGTTCTTC. Translated: CAISEFGGSGSNNEQFF.

The CDR3 reads CASSLGGGPYEQYF. The DNA for the CDR3 is TGTGCCAGCAGCTTGGGTGGGGGACCCTACGAGCAGTACTTC. The genes are TRBV5-5 and TRBJ2-7; D may correspond to TRBD1 or TRBD2 (5 bases each). The CDR3 runs 14 residues. The germline gives CDR1 SGHKS, CDR2 YYEKEE (reference sequence). Trimming stripped 0 bases from V and 2 bases from J, with 9 bases between.